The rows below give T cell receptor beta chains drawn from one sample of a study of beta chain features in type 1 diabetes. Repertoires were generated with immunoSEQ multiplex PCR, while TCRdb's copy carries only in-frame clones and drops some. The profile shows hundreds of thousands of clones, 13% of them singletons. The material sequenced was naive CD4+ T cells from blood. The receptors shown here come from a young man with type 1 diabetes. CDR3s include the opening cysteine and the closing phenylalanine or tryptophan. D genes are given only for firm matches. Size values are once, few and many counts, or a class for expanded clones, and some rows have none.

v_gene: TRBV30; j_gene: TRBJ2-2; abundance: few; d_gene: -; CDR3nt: TGTGCCTGGAGTGGCCCCCAGGGGTCTAGTAACGGGGAGCTGTTTTTT; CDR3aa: CAWSGPQGSSNGELFF
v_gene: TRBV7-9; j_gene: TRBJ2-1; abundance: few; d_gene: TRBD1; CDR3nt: TGTGCCAGCAGCCCCTCTCAGGGGGACTACAATGAGCAGTTCTTC; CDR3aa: CASSPSQGDYNEQFF
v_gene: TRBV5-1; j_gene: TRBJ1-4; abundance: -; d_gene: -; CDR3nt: TGCGCCAGCAGCTTGCTGGAGGGCGATGAAAAACTGTTTTTT; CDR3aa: CASSLLEGDEKLFF
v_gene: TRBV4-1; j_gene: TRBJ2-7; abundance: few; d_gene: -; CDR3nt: TGCGCCAGCAGCCAGCCGGGCCCCAGCCCCTACGAGCAGTACTTC; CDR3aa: CASSQPGPSPYEQYF
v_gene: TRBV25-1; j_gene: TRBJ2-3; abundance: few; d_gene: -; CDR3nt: TGTGCCAGCCGAAGGGGTGAGAACACAGATACGCAGTATTTT; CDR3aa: CASRRGENTDTQYF
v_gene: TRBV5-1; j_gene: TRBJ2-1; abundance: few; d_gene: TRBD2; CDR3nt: TGCGCCAGCAGCTTGGCCCAGCGGGGGGGCTATGAGCAGTTCTTC; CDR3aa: CASSLAQRGGYEQFF
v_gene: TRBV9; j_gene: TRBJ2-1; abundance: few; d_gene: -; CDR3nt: TGTGCCAGCAGCGTAGTTGAAGTACGAAATGAGCAGTTCTTC; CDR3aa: CASSVVEVRNEQFF
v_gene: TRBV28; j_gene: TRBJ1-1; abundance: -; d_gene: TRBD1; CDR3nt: TGTGCCAGCAGTACCGGACAGGGGGACACTGAAGCTTTCTTT; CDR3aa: CASSTGQGDTEAFF
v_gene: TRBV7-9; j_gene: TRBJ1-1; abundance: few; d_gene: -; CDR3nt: TGTGCCAGCAGCTTAGCTCTGGGGGCCGCTGAAGCTTTCTTT; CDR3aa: CASSLALGAAEAFF
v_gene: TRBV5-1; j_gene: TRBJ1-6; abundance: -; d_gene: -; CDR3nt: TGCGCCAGCACCGGTGGCTTGGCCGGTTCACCCCTCCACTTT; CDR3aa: CASTGGLAGSPLHF
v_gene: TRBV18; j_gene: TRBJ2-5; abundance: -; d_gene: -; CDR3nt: TGTGCCAGCTCGCTCCAGGTCCGGCCTAGGGAGACCCAGTACTTC; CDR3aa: CASSLQVRPRETQYF
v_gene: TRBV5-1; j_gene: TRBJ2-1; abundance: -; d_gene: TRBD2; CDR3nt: TGCGCCAGCAGTAGCGGGGGGGCACCCTACAATGAGCAGTTCTTC; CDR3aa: CASSSGGAPYNEQFF
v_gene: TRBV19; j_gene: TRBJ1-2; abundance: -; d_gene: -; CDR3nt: TGTGCCAGTAGTCTGCTGGGGACGGTGGTCGGCTACACCTTC; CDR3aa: CASSLLGTVVGYTF
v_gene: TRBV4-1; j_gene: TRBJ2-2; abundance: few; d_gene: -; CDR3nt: TGCGCCAGCAGCCAAGTTTGGATTGGTGAAAACACCGGGGAGCTGTTTTTT; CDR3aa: CASSQVWIGENTGELFF
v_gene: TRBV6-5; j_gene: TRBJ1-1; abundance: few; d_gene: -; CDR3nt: TGTGCCAGCAGTTACTCGGACGGAATCATGAACACTGAAGCTTTCTTT; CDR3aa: CASSYSDGIMNTEAFF
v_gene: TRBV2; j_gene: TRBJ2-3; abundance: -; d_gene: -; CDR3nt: TGTGCCAGCAGTGCCAGGGAAGGGGACCGAACAGATACGCAGTATTTT; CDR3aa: CASSAREGDRTDTQYF
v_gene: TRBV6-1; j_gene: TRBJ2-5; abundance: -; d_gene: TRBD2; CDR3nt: TGTGCCAGCTTATTAGCGGGGGGACAAGAGACCCAGTACTTC; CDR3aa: CASLLAGGQETQYF
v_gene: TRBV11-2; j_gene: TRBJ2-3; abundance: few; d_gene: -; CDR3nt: TGTGCCAGCAGCTCGATTTCCTATTTGCGTACGCAGTATTTT; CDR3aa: CASSSISYLRTQYF
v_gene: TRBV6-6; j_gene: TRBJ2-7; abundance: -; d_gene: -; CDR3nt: TGTGCCAGCAGCCACCCCGCCAGTGTCTACGAGCAGTACTTC; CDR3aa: CASSHPASVYEQYF
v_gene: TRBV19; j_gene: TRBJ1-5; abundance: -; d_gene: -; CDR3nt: TGTGCCAGTAGTATAAAGGTCCGCAATCAGCCCCAGCATTTT; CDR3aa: CASSIKVRNQPQHF
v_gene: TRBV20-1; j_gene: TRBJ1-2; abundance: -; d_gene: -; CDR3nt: TGCAGTGCTAGGTTATATGGCTACACCTTC; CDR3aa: CSARLYGYTF
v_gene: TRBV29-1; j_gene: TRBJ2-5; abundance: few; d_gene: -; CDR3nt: TGCAGCGTTGAAGATCTTTCCAGGGCGGAGACCCAGTACTTC; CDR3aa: CSVEDLSRAETQYF
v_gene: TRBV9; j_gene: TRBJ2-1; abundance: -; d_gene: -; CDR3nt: TGTGCCAGCCACCCTGGGGGAACCTCCTACAATGAGCAGTTCTTC; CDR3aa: CASHPGGTSYNEQFF